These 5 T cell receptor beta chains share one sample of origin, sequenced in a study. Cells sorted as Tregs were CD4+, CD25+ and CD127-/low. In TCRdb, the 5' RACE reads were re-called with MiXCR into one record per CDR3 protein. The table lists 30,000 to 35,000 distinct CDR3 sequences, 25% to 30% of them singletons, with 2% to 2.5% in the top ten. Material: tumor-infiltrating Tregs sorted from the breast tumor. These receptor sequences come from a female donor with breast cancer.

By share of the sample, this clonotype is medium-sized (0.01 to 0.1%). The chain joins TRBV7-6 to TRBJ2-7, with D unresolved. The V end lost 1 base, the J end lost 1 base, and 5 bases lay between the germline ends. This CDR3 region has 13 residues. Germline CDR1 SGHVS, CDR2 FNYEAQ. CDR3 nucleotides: TGTGCCAGCAGCTTAGGCAGATCCTACGAGCAGTACTTC. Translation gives CASSLGRSYEQYF.

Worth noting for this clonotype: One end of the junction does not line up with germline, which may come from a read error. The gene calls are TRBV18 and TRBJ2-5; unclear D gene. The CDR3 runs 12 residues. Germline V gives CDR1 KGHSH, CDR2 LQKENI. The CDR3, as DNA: TGCCCCAGCTCAACGTACCAAGAGACCCAGTACTTC. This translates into CPSSTYQETQYF.

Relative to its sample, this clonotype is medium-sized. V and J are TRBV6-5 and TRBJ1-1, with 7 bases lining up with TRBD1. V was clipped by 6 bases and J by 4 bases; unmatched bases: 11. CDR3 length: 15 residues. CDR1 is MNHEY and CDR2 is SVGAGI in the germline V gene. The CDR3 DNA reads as TGTGCCAGCAGGGGCGCACCATCAGGGGGCACTGAAGCTTTCTTT. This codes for CASRGAPSGGTEAFF.

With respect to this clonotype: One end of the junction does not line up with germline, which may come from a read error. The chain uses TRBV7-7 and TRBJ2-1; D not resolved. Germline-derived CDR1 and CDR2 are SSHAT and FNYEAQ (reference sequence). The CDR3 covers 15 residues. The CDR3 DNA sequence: TGTGCTAGCAGCTTTTCCCTAGGCCACTACAATGAGCAGTTCTTC. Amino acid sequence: CASSFSLGHYNEQFF.

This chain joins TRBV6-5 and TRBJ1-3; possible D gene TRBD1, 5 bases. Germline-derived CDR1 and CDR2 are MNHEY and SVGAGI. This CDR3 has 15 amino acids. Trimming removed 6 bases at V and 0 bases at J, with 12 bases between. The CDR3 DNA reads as TGTGCCAGCAGGGATGGGGGAATCTCTGGAAACACCATATATTTT. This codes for CASRDGGISGNTIYF.